Detailed here is one T cell receptor (beta chain). Its antigen is as yet unknown. Expressed TCRB transcripts were sequenced because the entire RNA isolate underwent reverse transcription. Some clones are missing from TCRdb's copy, which holds only in-frame ones; the method was immunoSEQ multiplex PCR. Of around 100,000 clones in the sample, roughly 28% were seen once. The data originate from a study of beta chain features in type 1 diabetes. General study findings and limits: Shortening of TCRB CDR3s, moderate but significant, appeared in all four CD4+ subsets of Type 1 diabetes patients.

Sample: central memory CD4+ T cells from blood. This TCR derives from a woman aged 18-29 years with type 1 diabetes.

CDR3 sequence (DNA): TGTGCCAACGCTGACAGGGATGATTCAGATACGCAGTATTTT. Its translation: CANADRDDSDTQYF. The chain uses TRBV25-1 and TRBJ2-3; the match to TRBD1 covers 7 bases. Germline V gene sequence: CDR1 MGHDK, CDR2 SYGVNS. The CDR3 spans 14 residues. With V trimmed by 10 bases and J by 4 bases, 11 bases remained unmatched.